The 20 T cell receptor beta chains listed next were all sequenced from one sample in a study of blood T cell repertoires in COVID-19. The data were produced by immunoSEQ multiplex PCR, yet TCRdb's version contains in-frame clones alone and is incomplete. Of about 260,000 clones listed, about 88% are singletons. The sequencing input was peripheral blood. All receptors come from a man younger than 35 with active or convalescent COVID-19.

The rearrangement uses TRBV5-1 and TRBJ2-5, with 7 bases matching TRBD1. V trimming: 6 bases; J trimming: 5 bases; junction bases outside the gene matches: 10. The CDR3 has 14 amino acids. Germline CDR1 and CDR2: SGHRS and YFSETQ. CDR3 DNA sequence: TGCGCCAGCAATTGGGACAGCCTTGGGGAGACCCAGTACTTC. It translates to CASNWDSLGETQYF.

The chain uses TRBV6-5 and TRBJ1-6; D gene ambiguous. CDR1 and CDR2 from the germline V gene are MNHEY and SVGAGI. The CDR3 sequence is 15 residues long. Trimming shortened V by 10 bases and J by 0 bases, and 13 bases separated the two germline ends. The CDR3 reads CATSRESSYNSPLHF. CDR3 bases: TGTGCCACTTCGAGGGAGAGCTCCTATAATTCACCCCTCCACTTT.

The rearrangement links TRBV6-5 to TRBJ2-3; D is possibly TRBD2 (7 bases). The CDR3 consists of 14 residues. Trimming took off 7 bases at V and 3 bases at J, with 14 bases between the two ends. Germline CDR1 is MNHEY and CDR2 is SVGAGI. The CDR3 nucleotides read TGTGCCAGCACCAGAGGGGGGGTTACAGATACGCAGTATTTT. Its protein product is CASTRGGVTDTQYF.

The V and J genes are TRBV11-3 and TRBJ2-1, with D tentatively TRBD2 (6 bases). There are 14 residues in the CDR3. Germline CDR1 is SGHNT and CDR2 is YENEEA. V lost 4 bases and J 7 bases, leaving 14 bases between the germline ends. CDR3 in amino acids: CASSSDVRGNEQFF. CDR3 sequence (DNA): TGTGCCAGCAGCTCCGATGTTCGGGGGAATGAGCAGTTCTTC.

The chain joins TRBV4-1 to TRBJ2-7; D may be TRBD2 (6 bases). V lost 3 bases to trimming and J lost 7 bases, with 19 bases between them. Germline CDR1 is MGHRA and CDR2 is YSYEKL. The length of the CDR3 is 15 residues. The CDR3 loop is CASSHKDGLGGEQYF. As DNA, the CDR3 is TGCGCCAGCAGCCACAAGGACGGGCTTGGAGGGGAGCAGTACTTC.

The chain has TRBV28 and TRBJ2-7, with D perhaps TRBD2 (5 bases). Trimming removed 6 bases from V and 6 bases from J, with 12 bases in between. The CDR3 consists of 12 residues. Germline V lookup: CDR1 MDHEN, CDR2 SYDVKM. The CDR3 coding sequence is TGTGCCAGCAGGGAAGGAGGTGGCGAGCAGTACTTC. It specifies CASREGGGEQYF.

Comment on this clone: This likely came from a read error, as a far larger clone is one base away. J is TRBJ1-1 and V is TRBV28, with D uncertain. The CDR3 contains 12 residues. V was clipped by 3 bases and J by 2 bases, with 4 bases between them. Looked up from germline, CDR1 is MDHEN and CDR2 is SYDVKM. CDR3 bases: TGTGCCAGCAGTTTGGCAAACACTGAAGCTTTCTTT. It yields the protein CASSLANTEAFF. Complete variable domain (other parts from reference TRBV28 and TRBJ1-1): DVKVTQSSRYLVKRTGEKVFLECVQDMDHENMFWYRQDPGLGLRLIYFSYDVKMKEKGDIPEGYSVSREKKERFSLILESASTNQTSMYLCASSLANTEAFFGQGTRLTVV.

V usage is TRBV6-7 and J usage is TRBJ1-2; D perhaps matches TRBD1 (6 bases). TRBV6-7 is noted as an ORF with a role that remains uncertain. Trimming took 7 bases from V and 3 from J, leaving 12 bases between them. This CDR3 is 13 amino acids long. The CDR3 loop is CASTPGEHYGYTF. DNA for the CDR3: TGTGCCAGCACCCCAGGGGAACACTATGGCTACACCTTC.

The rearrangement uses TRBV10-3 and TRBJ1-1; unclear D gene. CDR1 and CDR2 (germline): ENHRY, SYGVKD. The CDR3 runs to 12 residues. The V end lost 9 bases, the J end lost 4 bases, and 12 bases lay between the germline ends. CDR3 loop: CAIGGGGTEAFF. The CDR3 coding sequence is TGTGCCATTGGAGGAGGCGGCACTGAAGCTTTCTTT.

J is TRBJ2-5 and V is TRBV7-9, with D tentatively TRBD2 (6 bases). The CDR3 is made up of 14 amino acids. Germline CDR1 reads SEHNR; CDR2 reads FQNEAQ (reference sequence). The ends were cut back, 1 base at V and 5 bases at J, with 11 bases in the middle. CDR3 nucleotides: TGTGCCAGCAGCTTAGGTTCCGGAGGGGAGACCCAGTACTTC. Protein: CASSLGSGGETQYF.

The DNA for the CDR3 is TGTGCCAGTAGTATTGGGGTTAGCGCGACACCGGGGTTGGAGACCCAGTACTTC. Protein product: CASSIGVSATPGLETQYF. The chain links TRBV19 to TRBJ2-5; TRBD2 might be the D (5 bases). Germline assignment: CDR1 LNHDA and CDR2 SQIVND (reference sequence). The V gene lost 3 bases and the J gene lost 5 bases, with 25 bases spanning the gap. The CDR3 is 18 residues long. Filled out from reference TRBV19 and TRBJ2-5, the complete variable domain reads DGGITQSPKYLFRKEGQNVTLSCEQNLNHDAMYWYRQDPGQGLRLIYYSQIVNDFQKGDIAEGYSVSREKKESFPLTVTSAQKNPTAFYLCASSIGVSATPGLETQYFGPGTRLLVL.

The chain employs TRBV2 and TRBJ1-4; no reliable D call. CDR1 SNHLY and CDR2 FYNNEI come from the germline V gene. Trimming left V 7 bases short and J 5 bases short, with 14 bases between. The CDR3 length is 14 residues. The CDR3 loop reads CASIKDGVNEKLFF. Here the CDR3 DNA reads TGTGCCAGCATAAAAGACGGGGTGAATGAAAAACTGTTTTTT.

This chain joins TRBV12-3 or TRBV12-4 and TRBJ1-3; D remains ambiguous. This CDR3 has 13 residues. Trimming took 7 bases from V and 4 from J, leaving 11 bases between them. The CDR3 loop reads CASILVPGNTIYF. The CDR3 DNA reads TGTGCCAGCATTCTTGTCCCCGGAAACACCATATATTTT.

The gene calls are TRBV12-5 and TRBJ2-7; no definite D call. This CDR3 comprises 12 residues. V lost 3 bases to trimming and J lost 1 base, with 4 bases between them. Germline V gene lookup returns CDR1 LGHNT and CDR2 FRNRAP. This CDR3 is CASGFISYEQYF. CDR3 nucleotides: TGTGCTAGTGGTTTTATATCCTACGAGCAGTACTTC. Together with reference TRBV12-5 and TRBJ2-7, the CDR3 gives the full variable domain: DARVTQTPRHKVTEMGQEVTMRCQPILGHNTVFWYRQTMMQGLELLAYFRNRAPLDDSGMPKDRFSAEMPDATLATLKIQPSEPRDSAVYFCASGFISYEQYFGPGTRLTVT.

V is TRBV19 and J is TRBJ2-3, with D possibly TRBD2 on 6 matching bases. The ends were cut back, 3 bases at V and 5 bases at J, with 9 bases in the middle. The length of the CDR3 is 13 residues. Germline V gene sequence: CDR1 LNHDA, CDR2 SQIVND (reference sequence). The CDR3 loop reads CASSITGVDTQYF. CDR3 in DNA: TGTGCCAGTAGTATTACGGGAGTAGATACGCAGTATTTT.

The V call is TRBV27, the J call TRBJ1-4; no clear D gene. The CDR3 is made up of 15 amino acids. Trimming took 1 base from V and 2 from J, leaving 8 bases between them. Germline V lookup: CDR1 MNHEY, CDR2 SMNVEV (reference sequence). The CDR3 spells CASSLFGQTNEKLFF. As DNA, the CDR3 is TGTGCCAGCAGTTTATTTGGCCAGACTAATGAAAAACTGTTTTTT.

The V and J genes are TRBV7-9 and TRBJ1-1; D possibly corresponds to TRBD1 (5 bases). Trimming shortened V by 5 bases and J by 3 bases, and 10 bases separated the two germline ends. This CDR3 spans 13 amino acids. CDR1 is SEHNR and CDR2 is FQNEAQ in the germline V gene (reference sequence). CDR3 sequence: CASSRQRDTEAFF. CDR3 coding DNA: TGTGCCAGCAGCCGACAGCGTGACACTGAAGCTTTCTTT. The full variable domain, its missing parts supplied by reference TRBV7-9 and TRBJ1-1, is DTGVSQNPRHKITKRGQNVTFRCDPISEHNRLYWYRQTLGQGPEFLTYFQNEAQLEKSRLLSDRFSAERPKGSFSTLEIQRTEQGDSAMYLCASSRQRDTEAFFGQGTRLTVV.

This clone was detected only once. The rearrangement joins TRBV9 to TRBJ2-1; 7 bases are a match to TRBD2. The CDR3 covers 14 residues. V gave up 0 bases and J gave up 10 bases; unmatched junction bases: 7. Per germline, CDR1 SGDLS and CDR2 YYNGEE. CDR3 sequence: CASSVELQGGEQFF. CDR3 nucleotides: TGTGCCAGCAGCGTAGAGCTGCAGGGAGGGGAGCAGTTCTTC.

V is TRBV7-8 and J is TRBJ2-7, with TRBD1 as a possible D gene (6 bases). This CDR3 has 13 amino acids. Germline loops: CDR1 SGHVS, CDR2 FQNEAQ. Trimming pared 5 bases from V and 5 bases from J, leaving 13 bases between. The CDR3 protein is CASSPDRPDEQYF. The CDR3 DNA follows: TGTGCCAGCAGCCCTGACAGGCCTGACGAGCAGTACTTC.

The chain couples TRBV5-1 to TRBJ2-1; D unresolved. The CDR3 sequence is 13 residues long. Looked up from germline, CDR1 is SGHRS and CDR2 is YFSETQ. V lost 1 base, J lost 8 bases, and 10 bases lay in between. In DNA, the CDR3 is TGCGCCAGCAGCTTGTACAGTGAAGATGAGCAGTTCTTC. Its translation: CASSLYSEDEQFF.